These 2 T cell receptor beta chains were sequenced from one sample in a study of T-cell memory formation after mild COVID-19. TCRdb re-called the 5' RACE reads through MiXCR, storing one row per CDR3 protein. The sample lists about 120,000 distinct CDR3 sequences; approximately 16% were seen once. Sequences were obtained from PBMCs or a T cell subset sorted from them (not recorded which). The receptor set was obtained from an adult woman who had mild COVID-19 (a few samples of this study predate the infection). Cell type and time point are not known.

V and J are TRBV5-1 and TRBJ1-2; 10 bases are shared with TRBD1. This CDR3 has 15 residues. Germline V gene lookup returns CDR1 SGHRS and CDR2 YFSETQ. The V segment lost 4 bases and the J segment 3 bases; nucleotides outside the gene matches: 6. The CDR3 coding sequence is TGCGCCAGCAGCGATGGACAGGGGGACTACTATGGCTACACCTTC. Translation: CASSDGQGDYYGYTF.

This clonotype has just one count. The rearrangement links TRBV5-1 to TRBJ1-6; D gene ambiguous. Germline-derived CDR1 and CDR2 are SGHRS and YFSETQ. V lost 0 bases, J lost 9 bases, and 10 bases lay in between. The CDR3 consists of 14 residues. CDR3 sequence reads: CASSLGPSGSPLHF. In nucleotides, the CDR3 is TGCGCCAGCAGCTTGGGGCCCTCGGGTTCACCCCTCCACTTT.